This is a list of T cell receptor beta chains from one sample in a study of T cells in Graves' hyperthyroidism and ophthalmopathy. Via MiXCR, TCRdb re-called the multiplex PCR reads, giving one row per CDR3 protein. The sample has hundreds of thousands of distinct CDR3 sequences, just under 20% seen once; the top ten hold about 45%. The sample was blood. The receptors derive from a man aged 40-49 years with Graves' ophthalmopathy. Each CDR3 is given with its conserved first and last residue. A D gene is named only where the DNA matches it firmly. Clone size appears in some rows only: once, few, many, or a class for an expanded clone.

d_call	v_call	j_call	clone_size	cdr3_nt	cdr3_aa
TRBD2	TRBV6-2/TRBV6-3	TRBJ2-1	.	TGTGCCAGCAGCCGCCCACTAGGGACTAGCGGATACAATGAGCAGTTCTTC	CASSRPLGTSGYNEQFF
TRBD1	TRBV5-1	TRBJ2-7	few	TGCGCCAGCAGCAGCCTGGGAAGGGGGCTTTCCTACGAGCAGTACTTC	CASSSLGRGLSYEQYF
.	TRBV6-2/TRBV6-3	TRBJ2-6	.	TGTGCCAGCAGTTTCAGGGGAACTTTCTCTGGGGCCAACGTCCTGACTTTC	CASSFRGTFSGANVLTF
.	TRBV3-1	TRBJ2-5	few	TGTGCCAGCAGCCAAGGTGGTGGGACCAAGACCCAGTACTTC	CASSQGGGTKTQYF
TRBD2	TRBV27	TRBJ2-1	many	TGTGCCAGCAGTTCGCGGACTAGCGGGACCCCCCGGTCCTACAATGAGCAGTTCTTC	CASSSRTSGTPRSYNEQFF
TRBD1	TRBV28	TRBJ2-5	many	TGTGCCAGCAGTTCCTATGGGGGTCGACAGGGCGGAGAGACCCAGTACTTC	CASSSYGGRQGGETQYF
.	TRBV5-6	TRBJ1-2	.	TGTGCCAGCAGCTCCCCTTGGGGTGGGGATGGCTACACCTTC	CASSSPWGGDGYTF
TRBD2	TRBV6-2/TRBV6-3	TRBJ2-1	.	TGTGCCAGCAGTTACTCGCGCGGGGGTGCCTCCTACAATGAGCAGTTCTTC	CASSYSRGGASYNEQFF
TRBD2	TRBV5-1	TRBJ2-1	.	TGCGCCAGCAGCACCGGACTAGCGGACAATGAGCAGTTCTTC	CASSTGLADNEQFF
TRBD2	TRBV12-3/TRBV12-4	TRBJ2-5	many	TGTGCCAGCAGTTCAAAATCCAGAAGACTAGCGGGGGTTCAGACCCAGTACTTC	CASSSKSRRLAGVQTQYF
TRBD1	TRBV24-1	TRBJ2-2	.	TGTGCCACCAGTGATTGGGACAGGCCCGGGGAGCTGTTTTTT	CATSDWDRPGELFF
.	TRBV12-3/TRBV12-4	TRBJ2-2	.	TGTGCCAGCAGTCCCGAGGACTGGAACACCGGGGAGCTGTTTTTT	CASSPEDWNTGELFF
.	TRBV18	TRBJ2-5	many	TGTGCCAGCTCACGACCCAGGGATGTGGGGGAGACCCAGTACTTC	CASSRPRDVGETQYF
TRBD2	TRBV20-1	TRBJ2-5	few	TGCAGTGCTAGGGGCGGGAGCCAGTACTTC	CSARGGSQYF
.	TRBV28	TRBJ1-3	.	TGTGCCAGCAGTCCCCTTTGGGGGGGCCCCCTCTCTGGAAACACCATATATTTT	CASSPLWGGPLSGNTIYF
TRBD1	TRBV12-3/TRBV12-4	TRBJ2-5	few	TGTGCCAGCAGGAGGGACAGGGAATCTCAAGAGACCCAGTACTTC	CASRRDRESQETQYF
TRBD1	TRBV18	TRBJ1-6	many	TGTGCCAGCTCACCACAGGGGGCGAATTCACCCCTCCACTTT	CASSPQGANSPLHF
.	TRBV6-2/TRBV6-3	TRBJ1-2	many	TGTGCCAGCAGTGATTCAGGGACAGGCTACACCTTC	CASSDSGTGYTF
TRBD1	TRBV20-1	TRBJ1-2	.	TGCAGTGCCCCAGGACAGGCTAACTATGGCTACACCTTC	CSAPGQANYGYTF
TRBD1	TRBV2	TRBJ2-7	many	TGTGCCAGCAGTGAAGTGTTACCGGGGACAGGTAGTAACGAGGAACAGTACTTC	CASSEVLPGTGSNEEQYF
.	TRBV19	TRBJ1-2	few	TGTGCCAGTAGTATGACAGCAACGCAGGGAGCCGGGGGCTACACCTTC	CASSMTATQGAGGYTF
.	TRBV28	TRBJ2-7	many	TGTGCCAGCAGTGGGCGGGGACTCCCACCTTACGAGCAGTACTTC	CASSGRGLPPYEQYF
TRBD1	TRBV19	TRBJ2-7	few	TGTGCCACCTCTCCCGGGACAGGGGTCGAGCAGTACTTC	CATSPGTGVEQYF
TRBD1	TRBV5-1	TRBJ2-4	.	TGCGCCAGCAGCCCCCGGACAGGGGGCACCATTCAGTACTTC	CASSPRTGGTIQYF
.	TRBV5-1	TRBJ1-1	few	TGCGCCAGCAGCAGCTTGGACACCATGAACACTGAAGCTTTCTTT	CASSSLDTMNTEAFF
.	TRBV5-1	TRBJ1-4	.	TGCGCCAGCAGCTTGAACGTAGGGGCTGGAGAAGAAAAACTGTTTTTT	CASSLNVGAGEEKLFF
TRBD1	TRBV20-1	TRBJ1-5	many	TGCAGTGCTGAAAAGGGACAGGGGATCAATCAGCCCCAGCATTTT	CSAEKGQGINQPQHF
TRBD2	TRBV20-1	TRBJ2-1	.	TGCAGTGCTCCCTTAGCGGGAGGCCAAACCTACAATGAGCAGTTCTTC	CSAPLAGGQTYNEQFF
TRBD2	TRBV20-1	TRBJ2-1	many	TGCAGTGCTAGGGTGACTAGCGGGAGCGATGAGCAGTTCTTC	CSARVTSGSDEQFF
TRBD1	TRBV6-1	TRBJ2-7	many	TGTGCCAGCAGTCGAGCCGGACAGGGATGGGACGAGCAGTACTTC	CASSRAGQGWDEQYF
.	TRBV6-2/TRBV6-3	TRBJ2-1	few	TGTGCCAGCAGTTTGGCCCGGAGGTACAACAATGAGCAGTTCTTC	CASSLARRYNNEQFF
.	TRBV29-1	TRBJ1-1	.	TGCAGCGTGATCAACACTGAAGCTTTCTTT	CSVINTEAFF
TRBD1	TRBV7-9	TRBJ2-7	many	TGTGCCAGCAGCTTCACAGGGGAACGGCCTAACTACGAGCAGTACTTC	CASSFTGERPNYEQYF
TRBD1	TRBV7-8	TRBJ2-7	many	TGTGCCAGCAGCTTAGACAGGGGCGGCTACGAGCAGTACTTC	CASSLDRGGYEQYF
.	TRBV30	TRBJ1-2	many	TGTGCCTGGAGTGACTCGGCCCGGCCTGGGGGCTACACCTTC	CAWSDSARPGGYTF
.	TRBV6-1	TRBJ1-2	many	TGTGCCAGCAGTGAAGCTACAGTAGCTAACTATGGCTACACCTTC	CASSEATVANYGYTF
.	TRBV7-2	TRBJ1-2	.	TGTGCCAGCAGCACCTATGGGGGAGATTATGGCTACACCTTC	CASSTYGGDYGYTF
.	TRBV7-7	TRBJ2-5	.	TGTGCTAGCAGCTTAGTTGCGGGGGCTCAAGAGACCCAGTACTTC	CASSLVAGAQETQYF
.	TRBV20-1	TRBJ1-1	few	TGCAGTGCTGAAGACCCGAACACTGAAGCTTTCTTT	CSAEDPNTEAFF
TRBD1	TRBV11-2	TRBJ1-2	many	TGTGCCAGCAGCTTCAAGGACAGGGGCCGCTATGGCTACACCTTC	CASSFKDRGRYGYTF
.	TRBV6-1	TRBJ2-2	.	TGTGCCAGCCTCAGGACTACGGGCGGGGAGCTGTTTTTT	CASLRTTGGELFF
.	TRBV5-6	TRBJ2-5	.	TGTGCCAGCAGCTTGTTGGCGGGAACCCCTGGGACCCAGTACTTC	CASSLLAGTPGTQYF
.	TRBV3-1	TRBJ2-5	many	TGTGCCAGCAGCTACACAGGGAGAGAGACCCAGTACTTC	CASSYTGRETQYF
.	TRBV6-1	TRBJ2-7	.	TGTGCCAGCAAAACAGGGGAGGGGTCCTACGAGCAGTACTTC	CASKTGEGSYEQYF
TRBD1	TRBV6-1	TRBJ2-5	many	TGTGCCAGCAGCCTAACAGGGGGCGCAAAGACCCAGTACTTC	CASSLTGGAKTQYF
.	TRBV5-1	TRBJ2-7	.	TGCGCCAGCAGCTTGGGATTCAGGCAGGTTTCGAGAACCGAGCAGTACTTC	CASSLGFRQVSRTEQYF
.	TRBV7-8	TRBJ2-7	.	TGTGCCAGCAGCTTAGGGTTGGCCAACCCCTACTACGAGCAGTACTTC	CASSLGLANPYYEQYF
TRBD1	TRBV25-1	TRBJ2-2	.	TGTGCCAGTCGACAGGGTCACGGGAACACCGGGGAGCTGTTTTTT	CASRQGHGNTGELFF
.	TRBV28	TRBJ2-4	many	TGTGCCAGCAGTTTAGCAGTAGCCAAAAACATTCAGTACTTC	CASSLAVAKNIQYF
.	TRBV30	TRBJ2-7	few	TGTGCCTGGAGTGTACCCAGCTCCTACGAGCAGTACTTC	CAWSVPSSYEQYF
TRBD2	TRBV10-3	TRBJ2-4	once	TGTGCCATCAGTGAGGGTAGCGGGGGCCCCTCGAACTTAGCCAAAAACATTCAGTACTTC	CAISEGSGGPSNLAKNIQYF
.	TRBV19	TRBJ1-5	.	TGTGCCAGTAGTACGACTGCAAATAGCAATCAGCCCCAGCATTTT	CASSTTANSNQPQHF
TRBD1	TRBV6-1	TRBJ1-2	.	TGTGCCAGCAGACCGGGACAGTACTATGGCTACACCTTC	CASRPGQYYGYTF
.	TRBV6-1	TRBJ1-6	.	TGTGCCAGCAGTCGCGGGGACCGCCGCTCGGCGAATTCACCCCTCCACTTT	CASSRGDRRSANSPLHF
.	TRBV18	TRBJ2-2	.	TGTGCCAGCTCACTAACTCAGGGCCTGAACACCGGGGAGCTGTTTTTT	CASSLTQGLNTGELFF
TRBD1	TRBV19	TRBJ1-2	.	TGTGCCAGTAGTATATCCCCCTACAGGGGGCAGGGCTATGGCTACACCTTC	CASSISPYRGQGYGYTF
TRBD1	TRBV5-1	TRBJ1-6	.	TGCGCCAGCAGCTTGGTACAGGGGGCAGGCTCACCCCTCCACTTT	CASSLVQGAGSPLHF
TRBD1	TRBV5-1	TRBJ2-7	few	TGCGCCAGCAGCTTGGGGAGGACAGGGGGTATCCACGAGCAGTACTTC	CASSLGRTGGIHEQYF